Described below is a single TCR beta chain sequence and its context. Antigen specificity is unknown. This record comes from a study of cytomegalovirus exposure and HLA in healthy donors. The primer mix had 60 Vbeta and 13 Jbeta primers. Generated by immunoSEQ multiplex PCR, the TCRdb table keeps only in-frame clones and is missing some. The sample's table shows approximately 110,000 clones. Everyone who donated was a healthy bone marrow donor. Overall study results and limits: TCR beta V segments were, for the most part, productive about 87% or about 30% of the time in an earlier analysis. The authors reported that TCR beta sequences could predict HLA-A and HLA-B alleles. These predictions were accurate for most subjects in the first cohort.

The CDR3 totals 12 residues. V was pared by 10 bases and J by 4 bases, with 13 bases between. In germline, CDR1 is MNHNS, CDR2 SASEGT. Sequenced material: PBMCs. The chain links TRBV6-1 to TRBJ2-5, with a weak D call TRBD2 (6 bases). The TCR comes from a man aged 25-45 years in good health and CMV-seronegative. The CDR3 region is CAIMGGGETQYF. The CDR3 region has the DNA TGTGCCATAATGGGGGGAGGAGAGACCCAGTACTTC.